This is a list of T cell receptor beta chains from one sample in a study of CD8+ T cells in alopecia areata. Sequencing used immunoSEQ multiplex PCR; TCRdb keeps in-frame clones, though not all of them. The data show more than 200,000 clones, 64% seen once. The sequencing used CD4+ T cells sorted from blood, collected at week 4, from a patient treated with tofacitinib. These receptor sequences come from a human donor with alopecia areata. Each CDR3 is given with its conserved first and last residue. The order of the fields is clone size, D gene, V gene, J gene, CDR3 DNA, CDR3 protein. A D gene is named only where the DNA matches it firmly. Some rows have no size entry. The others give once, few or many, or a class for an expanded clone.

clone size: NA; D gene: TRBD1; V gene: TRBV4-2; J gene: TRBJ2-5; CDR3 DNA: TGTGCCAGCAGCCAAGGTTCAGGGGGAGAGACCCAGTACTTC; CDR3 protein: CASSQGSGGETQYF
clone size: NA; D gene: TRBD1; V gene: TRBV29-1; J gene: TRBJ2-7; CDR3 DNA: TGCAGCGCGACGGGACAGCTTTGGGAGCAGTACTTC; CDR3 protein: CSATGQLWEQYF
clone size: once; D gene: TRBD1; V gene: TRBV30; J gene: TRBJ2-3; CDR3 DNA: TGTGCCTGGAGTGCCGGACAGGGGGGCGCAGATACGCAGTATTTT; CDR3 protein: CAWSAGQGGADTQYF
clone size: NA; D gene: TRBD1; V gene: TRBV6-1; J gene: TRBJ2-7; CDR3 DNA: TGTGCCAGCAGTGACCCACCCGGGACAGTAGCCTCCTACGAGCAGTACTTC; CDR3 protein: CASSDPPGTVASYEQYF
clone size: NA; D gene: NA; V gene: TRBV30; J gene: TRBJ1-1; CDR3 DNA: TGTGCCTGGAGTGTACAAGGGGTGAGAGCTTTCTTT; CDR3 protein: CAWSVQGVRAFF
clone size: NA; D gene: NA; V gene: TRBV13; J gene: TRBJ1-1; CDR3 DNA: TGTGCCAGCAGCTTCCAACCGGGATCAGCTTTCTTT; CDR3 protein: CASSFQPGSAFF
clone size: NA; D gene: NA; V gene: TRBV25-1; J gene: TRBJ1-6; CDR3 DNA: TGTGCCAGCAGTGAATATAATTCACCCCTCCACTTT; CDR3 protein: CASSEYNSPLHF
clone size: NA; D gene: TRBD2; V gene: TRBV5-1; J gene: TRBJ2-3; CDR3 DNA: TGCGCCAGCAGCTTGGAGGGACTAGCGGGGGGTACAGATACGCAGTATTTT; CDR3 protein: CASSLEGLAGGTDTQYF
clone size: NA; D gene: TRBD1; V gene: TRBV23-1; J gene: TRBJ1-2; CDR3 DNA: TGCGCCAGCAGTCAGACAGGGCTAGGGTCTGGCTACACCTTC; CDR3 protein: CASSQTGLGSGYTF
clone size: NA; D gene: TRBD2; V gene: TRBV4-3; J gene: TRBJ2-1; CDR3 DNA: TGCGCCAGCAGCCAAGATTCCCCTAGCGGCTCCATGGATGAGCAGTTCTTC; CDR3 protein: CASSQDSPSGSMDEQFF
clone size: NA; D gene: TRBD2; V gene: TRBV4-2; J gene: TRBJ2-5; CDR3 DNA: TGTGCCAGCAGCCAAGACCTGCGGGGGGAGACCCAGTACTTC; CDR3 protein: CASSQDLRGETQYF
clone size: NA; D gene: NA; V gene: TRBV4-3; J gene: TRBJ2-1; CDR3 DNA: TGCGCCAGCAGCCCTCACAATGAGCAGTTCTTC; CDR3 protein: CASSPHNEQFF
clone size: many; D gene: NA; V gene: TRBV18; J gene: TRBJ2-6; CDR3 DNA: TGTGCCAGCTCACCGGGCGGGGCCAACGTCCTGACTTTC; CDR3 protein: CASSPGGANVLTF
clone size: few; D gene: NA; V gene: TRBV7-2; J gene: TRBJ2-3; CDR3 DNA: TGTGCCAGCCGTGAGGGGGTCACAGATACGCAGTATTTT; CDR3 protein: CASREGVTDTQYF
clone size: NA; D gene: TRBD1; V gene: TRBV15; J gene: TRBJ2-7; CDR3 DNA: TGTGCCACCAGCAGAGATCAACCGGACAGGGGGGTTCAGTACTTC; CDR3 protein: CATSRDQPDRGVQYF
clone size: NA; D gene: NA; V gene: TRBV13; J gene: TRBJ1-2; CDR3 DNA: TGTGCCAGCAGTCCAGGGAGCGGCTACACCTTC; CDR3 protein: CASSPGSGYTF
clone size: NA; D gene: NA; V gene: TRBV19; J gene: TRBJ1-1; CDR3 DNA: TGTGCCAGTAGTATTCGGGTTGCAATCGGCACTGAAGCTTTCTTT; CDR3 protein: CASSIRVAIGTEAFF
clone size: NA; D gene: NA; V gene: TRBV30; J gene: TRBJ1-1; CDR3 DNA: TGTGCCTGGAGCGGGGATACTGAAGCTTTCTTT; CDR3 protein: CAWSGDTEAFF
clone size: few; D gene: TRBD2; V gene: TRBV29-1; J gene: TRBJ2-3; CDR3 DNA: TGCAGCGTCTCGGGACTAGATAGGTCAGATACGCAGTATTTT; CDR3 protein: CSVSGLDRSDTQYF
clone size: many; D gene: NA; V gene: TRBV28; J gene: TRBJ1-6; CDR3 DNA: TGTGCCAGCAGGCTCTCCTATAATTCACCCCTCCACTTT; CDR3 protein: CASRLSYNSPLHF
clone size: once; D gene: TRBD2; V gene: TRBV5-1; J gene: TRBJ2-5; CDR3 DNA: TGCGCCAGCGCGGGGACTAGTCGAGAGACCCAGTACTTC; CDR3 protein: CASAGTSRETQYF
clone size: NA; D gene: NA; V gene: TRBV10-3; J gene: TRBJ1-2; CDR3 DNA: TGTGCCATCAGTGAGTCCCAAGGGCGGGGCGATGGCTACACCTTC; CDR3 protein: CAISESQGRGDGYTF
clone size: NA; D gene: NA; V gene: TRBV10-3; J gene: TRBJ2-2; CDR3 DNA: TGTGCCGCCAGAGAGGGTAACACCGGGGAGCTGTTTTTT; CDR3 protein: CAAREGNTGELFF
clone size: NA; D gene: NA; V gene: TRBV30; J gene: TRBJ2-1; CDR3 DNA: TGTGCCTGGAGCCCTTTGGGTGCAGCAGACAATGAGCAGTTCTTC; CDR3 protein: CAWSPLGAADNEQFF
clone size: few; D gene: NA; V gene: TRBV4-1; J gene: TRBJ1-5; CDR3 DNA: TGCGCCAGCAGCCAAGGTAGGGTAAATAGCAATCAGCCCCAGCATTTT; CDR3 protein: CASSQGRVNSNQPQHF
clone size: NA; D gene: NA; V gene: TRBV4-3; J gene: TRBJ1-2; CDR3 DNA: TGCGCCAGCAGCCAAGAAAGAGGAAGATATGGCTACACCTTC; CDR3 protein: CASSQERGRYGYTF
clone size: many; D gene: TRBD1; V gene: TRBV16; J gene: TRBJ2-4; CDR3 DNA: TGTGCCAGCAGCCTAGATGGGACAGCTAACATTCAGTACTTC; CDR3 protein: CASSLDGTANIQYF
clone size: NA; D gene: TRBD1; V gene: TRBV7-2; J gene: TRBJ2-5; CDR3 DNA: TGTGCCAGCAGCTTGGGACAGGCGACGCGGTCCCAGTACTTC; CDR3 protein: CASSLGQATRSQYF
clone size: NA; D gene: NA; V gene: TRBV9; J gene: TRBJ2-3; CDR3 DNA: TGTGCCAGCAGCGCAGGACAGAGCACAGATACGCAGTATTTT; CDR3 protein: CASSAGQSTDTQYF
clone size: NA; D gene: NA; V gene: TRBV7-2; J gene: TRBJ2-1; CDR3 DNA: TGTGCCAGCAGCTTACGACGGAATGAGCAGTTCTTC; CDR3 protein: CASSLRRNEQFF
clone size: NA; D gene: TRBD2; V gene: TRBV5-4; J gene: TRBJ2-5; CDR3 DNA: TGTGCCAGCAGCCCCGGTCTAGCGGGGGGGCCGGAAGAGACCCAGTACTTC; CDR3 protein: CASSPGLAGGPEETQYF
clone size: NA; D gene: NA; V gene: TRBV6-5; J gene: TRBJ2-1; CDR3 DNA: TGTGCCAGCAGTTACTCCGGGGGTGCACGGTACAATGAGCAGTTCTTC; CDR3 protein: CASSYSGGARYNEQFF
clone size: NA; D gene: NA; V gene: TRBV7-9; J gene: TRBJ1-2; CDR3 DNA: TGTGCCAGCAGCTTAGCGCCAGCTACTCACTACACCTTC; CDR3 protein: CASSLAPATHYTF
clone size: NA; D gene: NA; V gene: TRBV5-1; J gene: TRBJ1-4; CDR3 DNA: TGCGCCAGCAGCTCGGACGGTGCAACTAATGAAAAACTGTTTTTT; CDR3 protein: CASSSDGATNEKLFF
clone size: NA; D gene: NA; V gene: TRBV9; J gene: TRBJ2-5; CDR3 DNA: TGTGCCAGCAGCGTAGCTACCAGGGCAGGTCAAGAGACCCAGTACTTC; CDR3 protein: CASSVATRAGQETQYF
clone size: few; D gene: TRBD2; V gene: TRBV2; J gene: TRBJ2-6; CDR3 DNA: TGTGCCAGCAGTGGGGGGGGACTCACTGGGGCCAACGTCCTGACTTTC; CDR3 protein: CASSGGGLTGANVLTF
clone size: NA; D gene: NA; V gene: TRBV29-1; J gene: TRBJ2-5; CDR3 DNA: TGCAGCGTTGATACGCAGGGAGGTATCCAAGAGACCCAGTACTTC; CDR3 protein: CSVDTQGGIQETQYF